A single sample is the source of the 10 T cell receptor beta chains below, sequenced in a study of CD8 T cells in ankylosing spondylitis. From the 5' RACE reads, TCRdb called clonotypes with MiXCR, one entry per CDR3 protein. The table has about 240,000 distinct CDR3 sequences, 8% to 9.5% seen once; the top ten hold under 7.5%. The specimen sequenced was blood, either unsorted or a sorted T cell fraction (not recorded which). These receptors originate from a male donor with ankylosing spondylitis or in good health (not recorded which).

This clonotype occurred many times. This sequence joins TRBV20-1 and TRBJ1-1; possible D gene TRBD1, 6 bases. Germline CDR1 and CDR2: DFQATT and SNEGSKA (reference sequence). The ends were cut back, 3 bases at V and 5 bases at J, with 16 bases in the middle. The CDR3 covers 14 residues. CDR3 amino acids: CSASDRRGWTEAFF. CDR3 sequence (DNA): TGCAGTGCTAGTGACAGGCGGGGTTGGACTGAAGCTTTCTTT.

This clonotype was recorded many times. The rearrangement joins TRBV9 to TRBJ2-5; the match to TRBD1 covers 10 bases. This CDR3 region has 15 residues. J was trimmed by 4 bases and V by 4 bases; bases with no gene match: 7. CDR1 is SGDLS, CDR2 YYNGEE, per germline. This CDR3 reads CASSPTGGLIETQYF. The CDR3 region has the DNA TGTGCCAGCAGCCCGACAGGGGGCCTAATAGAGACCCAGTACTTC.

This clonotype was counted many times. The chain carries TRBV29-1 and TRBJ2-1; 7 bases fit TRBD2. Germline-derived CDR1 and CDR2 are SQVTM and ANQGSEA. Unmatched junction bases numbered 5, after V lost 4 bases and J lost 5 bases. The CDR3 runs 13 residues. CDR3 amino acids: CSVGTSDHNEQFF. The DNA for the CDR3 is TGCAGCGTTGGAACTAGCGACCACAATGAGCAGTTCTTC.

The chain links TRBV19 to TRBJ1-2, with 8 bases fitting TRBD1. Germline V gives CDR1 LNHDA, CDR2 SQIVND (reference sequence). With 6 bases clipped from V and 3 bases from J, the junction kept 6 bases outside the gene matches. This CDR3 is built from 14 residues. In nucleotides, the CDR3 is TGTGCCAGTAGGGGACAGGAACCTTACTATGGCTACACCTTC. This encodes CASRGQEPYYGYTF.

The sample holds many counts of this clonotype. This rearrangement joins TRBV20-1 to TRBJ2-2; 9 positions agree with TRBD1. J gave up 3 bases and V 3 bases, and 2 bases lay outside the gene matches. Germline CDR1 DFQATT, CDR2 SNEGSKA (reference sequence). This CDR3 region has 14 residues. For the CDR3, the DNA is TGCAGTGCTAGCGACAGGGGGGACACCGGGGAGCTGTTTTTT. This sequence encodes CSASDRGDTGELFF.

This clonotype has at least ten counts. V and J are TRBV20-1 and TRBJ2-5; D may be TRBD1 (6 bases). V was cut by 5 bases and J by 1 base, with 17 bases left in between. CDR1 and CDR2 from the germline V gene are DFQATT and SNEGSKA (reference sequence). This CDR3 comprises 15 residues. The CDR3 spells CSAQGSATSQETQYF. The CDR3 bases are TGCAGTGCTCAGGGGTCGGCCACTTCCCAAGAGACCCAGTACTTC.

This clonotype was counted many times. This CDR3 reads CSAGGLAGVPSYNEQFF. The DNA of the CDR3 is TGCAGTGCTGGGGGACTAGCGGGAGTCCCCTCCTACAATGAGCAGTTCTTC. The rearrangement joins TRBV20-1 to TRBJ2-1; TRBD2 agrees at 14 bases. V was clipped by 5 bases and J by 0 bases; unmatched bases: 6. This CDR3 is 17 amino acids long. The germline CDR1 and CDR2 sequences are DFQATT and SNEGSKA (reference sequence).

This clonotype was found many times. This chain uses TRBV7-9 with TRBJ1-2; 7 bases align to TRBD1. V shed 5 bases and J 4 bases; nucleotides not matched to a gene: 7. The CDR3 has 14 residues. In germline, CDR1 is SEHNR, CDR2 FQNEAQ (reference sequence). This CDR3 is CASSRGTDFYGYTF. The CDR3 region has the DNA TGTGCCAGCAGCCGAGGGACAGACTTCTATGGCTACACCTTC.

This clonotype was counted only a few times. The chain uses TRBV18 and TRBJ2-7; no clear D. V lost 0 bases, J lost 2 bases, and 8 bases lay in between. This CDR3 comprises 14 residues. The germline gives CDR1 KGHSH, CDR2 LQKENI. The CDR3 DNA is TGTGCCAGCTCACCACCGGGCGCTACCTACGAGCAGTACTTC. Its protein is CASSPPGATYEQYF.

The CDR3 DNA reads TGTGCCAGCAGCCCTTCCCTCCGACCGGGTCTAGCGGGGAAGGGAGAGACCCAGTACTTC. Translation gives CASSPSLRPGLAGKGETQYF. This chain connects TRBV12-3 or TRBV12-4 to TRBJ2-5; 9 positions match TRBD2. The CDR3 contains 20 residues. The J segment lost 4 bases and the V segment lost 6 bases, leaving 24 bases of the junction unmatched.